These 11 T cell receptor beta chains share one sample of origin, sequenced in a study of blood T cell repertoires in COVID-19. The assay was immunoSEQ multiplex PCR, and TCRdb's table has in-frame clones only and misses some. Of hundreds of thousands of clones listed, roughly 84% are singletons. The sequenced sample consisted of peripheral blood. These receptors all come from a woman of 80 years or more with active or convalescent COVID-19.

For the CDR3, the DNA is TGTGCCAGCGGGCCGAGGGAGGATCGGGATGGCTACACCTTC. Its protein is CASGPREDRDGYTF. The gene calls are TRBV6-5 and TRBJ1-2; D uncertain. Trimming took off 8 bases at V and 6 bases at J, with 19 bases between the two ends. The CDR3 has 14 residues. Germline V gene sequence: CDR1 MNHEY, CDR2 SVGAGI.

The V and J genes are TRBV7-9 and TRBJ1-5, with D possibly TRBD1 on 6 matching bases. Germline V lookup: CDR1 SEHNR, CDR2 FQNEAQ (reference sequence). Between the trimmed V and J ends, which lost 4 bases and 0 bases, there was a span of 16 bases. The CDR3 is 17 residues long. The CDR3 nucleotides read TGTGCCAGCAGCTCAAATCCGACAGGCTATAGCAATCAGCCCCAGCATTTT. Its protein product is CASSSNPTGYSNQPQHF.

The rearrangement uses TRBV7-9 and TRBJ2-3, with 11 bases identical to TRBD2. Germline V gene data show CDR1 as SEHNR and CDR2 as FQNEAQ (reference sequence). This CDR3 contains 16 residues. The V and J ends lost 3 bases and 1 base, in that order; junction bases with no gene match: 3. CDR3 bases: TGTGCCAGCAGCTTTGGGACTAGCGGACGCACAGATACGCAGTATTTT. Translation gives CASSFGTSGRTDTQYF.

This clone appeared a single time. This chain links TRBV21-1 with TRBJ2-7; the table's D gene call, TRBD2, was not cross checked with the DNA. TRBV21-1 is deemed a pseudogene. This CDR3 is 14 amino acids long. The DNA of the CDR3 is TGTGCCAGCAGCAAGGGGACGTCGGGGGGTGAGCAGTACTTC. Translation gives CASSKGTSGGEQYF.

The genes are TRBV6-5 and TRBJ1-1, with unresolved D. V was trimmed by 6 bases and J by 5 bases, leaving 13 bases between them. Per the germline V gene, CDR1 is MNHEY and CDR2 is SVGAGI. The CDR3 loop spans 13 amino acids. The CDR3 is CASSLRTRTEAFF. In nucleotides, the CDR3 is TGTGCCAGCAGCCTACGGACTAGGACTGAAGCTTTCTTT.

In DNA, the CDR3 is TGTGCCAGCAGCCAGGGACAACATGGCTACACCTTC. Its translation: CASSQGQHGYTF. The chain is built from TRBV3-1 (or the pseudogene TRBV3-2) and TRBJ1-2; TRBD1 might be the D (6 bases). The germline CDR1 and CDR2 sequences are LGHDT and YNNKEL (reference sequence). The V gene lost 3 bases and the J gene lost 6 bases, with 8 bases spanning the gap. This CDR3 region has 12 residues.

The chain carries TRBV2 and TRBJ1-5; no firm D call. The CDR3 contains 13 residues. CDR1 SNHLY and CDR2 FYNNEI come from the germline V gene. The V gene lost 8 bases and the J gene lost 4 bases, with 12 bases spanning the gap. This CDR3 reads CASRREPNQPQHF. The DNA for the CDR3 is TGTGCCAGCCGCCGGGAGCCTAATCAGCCCCAGCATTTT.

This chain joins TRBV7-6 and TRBJ2-5; a possible D gene is TRBD2 (6 bases). The CDR3 loop spans 16 amino acids. CDR1 SGHVS and CDR2 FNYEAQ come from the germline V gene. V was cut by 1 base and J by 0 bases, with 12 bases left in between. Here the CDR3 DNA reads TGTGCCAGCAGCTTAGGAAGGGGACTGTACCAAGAGACCCAGTACTTC. Translated, it gives CASSLGRGLYQETQYF.

The gene calls are TRBV2 and TRBJ1-2; TRBD1 is a possible D gene (5 bases). Trimming stripped 1 base from V and 2 bases from J, with 11 bases between. CDR1 SNHLY and CDR2 FYNNEI come from the germline V gene. This CDR3 has 15 residues. The chain's CDR3 is CASSEGGAGNYGYTF. CDR3 in DNA: TGTGCCAGCAGTGAAGGCGGGGCAGGAAACTATGGCTACACCTTC.

The rearrangement links TRBV28 to TRBJ2-1; D not resolved. The CDR3 has 15 residues. The V gene's germline CDR1 is MDHEN and CDR2 SYDVKM. Trimming removed 5 bases from V and 1 base from J, with 12 bases in between. CDR3 sequence: CASSTFTRSYNEQFF. In DNA, the CDR3 is TGTGCCAGCAGTACATTCACGCGGTCCTACAATGAGCAGTTCTTC.

This sequence joins TRBV15 and TRBJ2-5; 8 bases are shared with TRBD1. Per the germline V gene, CDR1 is LNHNV and CDR2 is YYDKDF (reference sequence). After removal of 5 bases from V and 5 bases from J, the junction contained 10 bases not matched to a gene. The CDR3 covers 15 residues. The CDR3 DNA is TGTGCCACCAGCCCGACAGGGGTGGGTTCGGAGACCCAGTACTTC. Protein product: CATSPTGVGSETQYF.